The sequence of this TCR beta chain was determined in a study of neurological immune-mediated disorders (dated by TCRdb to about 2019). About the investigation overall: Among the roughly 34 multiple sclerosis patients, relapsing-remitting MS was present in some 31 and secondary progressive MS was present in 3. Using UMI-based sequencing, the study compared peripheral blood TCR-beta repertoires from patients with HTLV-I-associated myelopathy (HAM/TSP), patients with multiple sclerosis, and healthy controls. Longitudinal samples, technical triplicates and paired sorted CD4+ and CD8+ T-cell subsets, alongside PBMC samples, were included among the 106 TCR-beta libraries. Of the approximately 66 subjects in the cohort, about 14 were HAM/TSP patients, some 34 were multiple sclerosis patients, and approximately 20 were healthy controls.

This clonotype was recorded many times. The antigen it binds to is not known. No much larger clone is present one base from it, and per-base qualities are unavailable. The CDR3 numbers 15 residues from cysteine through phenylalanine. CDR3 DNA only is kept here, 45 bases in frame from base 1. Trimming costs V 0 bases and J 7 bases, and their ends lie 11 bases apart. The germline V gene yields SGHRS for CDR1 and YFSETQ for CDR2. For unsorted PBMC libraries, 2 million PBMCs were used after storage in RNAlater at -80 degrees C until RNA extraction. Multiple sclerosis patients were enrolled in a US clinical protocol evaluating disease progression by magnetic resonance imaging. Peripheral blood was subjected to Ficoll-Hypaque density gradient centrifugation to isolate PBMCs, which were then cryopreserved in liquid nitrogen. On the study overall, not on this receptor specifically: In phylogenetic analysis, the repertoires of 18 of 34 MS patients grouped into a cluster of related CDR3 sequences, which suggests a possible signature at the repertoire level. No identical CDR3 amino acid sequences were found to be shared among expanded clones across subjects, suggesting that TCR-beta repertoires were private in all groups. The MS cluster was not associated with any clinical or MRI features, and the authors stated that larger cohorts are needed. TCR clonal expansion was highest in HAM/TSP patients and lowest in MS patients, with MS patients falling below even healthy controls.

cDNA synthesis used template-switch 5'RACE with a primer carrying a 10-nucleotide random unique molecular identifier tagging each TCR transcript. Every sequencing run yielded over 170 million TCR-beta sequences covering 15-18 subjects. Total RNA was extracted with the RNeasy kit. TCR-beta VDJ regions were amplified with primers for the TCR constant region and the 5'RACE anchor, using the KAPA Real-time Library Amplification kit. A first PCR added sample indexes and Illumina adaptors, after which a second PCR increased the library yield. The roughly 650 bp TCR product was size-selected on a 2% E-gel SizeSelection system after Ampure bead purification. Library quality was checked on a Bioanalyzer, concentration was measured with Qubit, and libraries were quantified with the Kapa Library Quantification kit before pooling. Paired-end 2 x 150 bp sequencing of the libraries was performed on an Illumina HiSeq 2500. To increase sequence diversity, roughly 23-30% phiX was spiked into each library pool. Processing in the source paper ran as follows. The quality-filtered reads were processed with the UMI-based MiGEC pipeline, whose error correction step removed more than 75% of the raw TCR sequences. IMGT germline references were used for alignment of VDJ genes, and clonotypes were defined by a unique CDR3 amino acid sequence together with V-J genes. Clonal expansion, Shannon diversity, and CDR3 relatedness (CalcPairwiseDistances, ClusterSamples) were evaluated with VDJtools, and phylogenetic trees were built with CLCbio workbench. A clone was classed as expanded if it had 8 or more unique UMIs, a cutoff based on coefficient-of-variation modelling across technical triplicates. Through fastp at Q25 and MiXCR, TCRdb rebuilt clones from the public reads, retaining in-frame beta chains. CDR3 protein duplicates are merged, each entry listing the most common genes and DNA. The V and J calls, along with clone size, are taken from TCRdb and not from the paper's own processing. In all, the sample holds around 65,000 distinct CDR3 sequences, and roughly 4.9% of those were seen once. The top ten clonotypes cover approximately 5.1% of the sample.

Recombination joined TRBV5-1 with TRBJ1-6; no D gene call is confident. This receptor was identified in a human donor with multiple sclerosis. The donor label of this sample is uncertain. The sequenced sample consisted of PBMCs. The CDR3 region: CASSLAGIGNSPLHF. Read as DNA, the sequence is TGCGCCAGCAGCTTGGCGGGGATCGGCAATTCACCCCTCCACTTT. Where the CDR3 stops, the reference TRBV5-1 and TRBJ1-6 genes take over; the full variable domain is KAGVTQTPRYLIKTRGQQVTLSCSPISGHRSVSWYQQTPGQGLQFLFEYFSETQRNKGNFPGRFSGRQFSNSRSEMNVSTLELGDSALYLCASSLAGIGNSPLHFGNGTRLTVT.